The rows below give T cell receptor beta chains drawn from one sample of a study of blood T cells in healthy people across ages. MiXCR was run by TCRdb on the 5' RACE reads, yielding one entry per CDR3 protein. The table lists about 720,000 distinct CDR3 sequences, 20% to 25% of them singletons. This sample was also put to use in a study of T cells of mothers and their children.

Sequencing was carried out using blood. The receptors derive from a boy aged 5-17 years in good health. Each CDR3 is given with its conserved first and last residue.

TRBV2	TRBJ2-5	CASIYRYQETQYF
TRBV29-1	TRBJ2-3	CSVDPSGNTDTQYF
TRBV14	TRBJ2-7	CASSPLDSTGVYEQYF
TRBV6-5	TRBJ2-5	CASSSLGETQETQYF
TRBV7-2	TRBJ2-1	CASSKRRDSYEQYF
TRBV6-5	TRBJ2-2	CASSYSHYLNTGELFF
TRBV5-1	TRBJ2-3	CASSPGTGVSTDTQYF
TRBV19	TRBJ2-3	CATMDGGSTDTRYF
TRBV28	TRBJ2-7	CASRLSGMNYEQYF
TRBV6-5	TRBJ1-2	CASSFRDEAYGYTF
TRBV12-3/TRBV12-4	TRBJ1-5	CASSDLYLPQHF
TRBV20-1	TRBJ1-2	CSARGFGRPLDGYTF
TRBV27	TRBJ2-7	CASSATGAEPYEQYF
TRBV6-1	TRBJ1-1	CASSDEGLANTEAFF
TRBV4-1	TRBJ2-2	CASSRTSGGTGELFF
TRBV12-3/TRBV12-4	TRBJ2-5	CASMRGGLVETQYF
TRBV6-1	TRBJ2-5	CASSERTSGSQETQYF
TRBV7-8	TRBJ2-7	CASSSGIPYEQHF
TRBV27	TRBJ2-2	CASSLFLGTGAAPGELFF
TRBV5-6	TRBJ1-6	CASSLEFNRQSSPLHF
TRBV12-3/TRBV12-4	TRBJ1-4	CASSFPQGISEKLFF
TRBV7-7	TRBJ2-3	CASSLAAGSTDTQYF
TRBV20-1	TRBJ2-7	CSARDLGLVYEQYF
TRBV10-3	TRBJ2-7	CAAEEGAGVYEQYF
TRBV4-2	TRBJ2-5	CASSQPGTGDRETQYF
TRBV5-5	TRBJ1-2	CAGRGTGILYGYTF
TRBV11-2	TRBJ2-5	CASSLGPDLYQETQYF
TRBV4-1	TRBJ1-5	CASSPRMGSNQPQHF
TRBV20-1	TRBJ2-7	CSARVTSGGFYEQYF
TRBV3-1	TRBJ2-1	CASSQDGGTYNEQFF
TRBV7-9	TRBJ2-3	CASSLLSGAADTQYF
TRBV12-3/TRBV12-4	TRBJ1-5	CASSLEGIRSNQPQHF
TRBV12-3/TRBV12-4	TRBJ1-6	CASSFLGQLHF
TRBV19	TRBJ1-1	CASSIAPDRPNTEAFF
TRBV6-6	TRBJ1-4	CACTPGQGHEKLFF
TRBV15	TRBJ2-1	CATSREAGRGDNEQFF
TRBV5-1	TRBJ2-5	CASIPHSGGEETQYF
TRBV7-3	TRBJ1-5	CATTTGPQPQHF
TRBV7-9	TRBJ2-7	CASGLAGDPEQYF
TRBV7-6	TRBJ2-5	CASSPVAGAPGETQYF
TRBV7-2	TRBJ2-7	CASSLQETRWDEQYF
TRBV6-5	TRBJ1-4	CASSYSQLKELFF
TRBV7-2	TRBJ1-5	CASSVDRGFNQPQHF
TRBV12-3/TRBV12-4	.	CASSLELISYEQYF
TRBV6-2/TRBV6-3	TRBJ2-4	CASSSGQGGLAKNIQYF
TRBV12-3/TRBV12-4	TRBJ2-6	CASTERTGANVLTF
TRBV12-5	TRBJ2-7	CASGLVMGYEQYF
TRBV2	TRBJ2-7	CASREYSGLPYEQYF
TRBV6-1	TRBJ2-4	CASSEEWGLVKNIQYF
TRBV6-5	TRBJ2-2	CASSYRRQGNGELFF
TRBV7-2	TRBJ2-5	CASSLNPPSGGAKETQYF
TRBV7-7	TRBJ2-5	CASSSTSGGEETQYF
TRBV7-9	TRBJ2-1	CASTTTQTLNYNEQFF
TRBV14	TRBJ2-1	CASSQDVGLYPYNEQFF
TRBV29-1	TRBJ1-1	CSVGQENTEAFF
TRBV29-1	TRBJ1-2	CSVAENRGSSGYTF
TRBV27	TRBJ2-7	CASSLSVTGSSYEQYF
TRBV5-6	TRBJ2-7	CASSLALEESREQYF